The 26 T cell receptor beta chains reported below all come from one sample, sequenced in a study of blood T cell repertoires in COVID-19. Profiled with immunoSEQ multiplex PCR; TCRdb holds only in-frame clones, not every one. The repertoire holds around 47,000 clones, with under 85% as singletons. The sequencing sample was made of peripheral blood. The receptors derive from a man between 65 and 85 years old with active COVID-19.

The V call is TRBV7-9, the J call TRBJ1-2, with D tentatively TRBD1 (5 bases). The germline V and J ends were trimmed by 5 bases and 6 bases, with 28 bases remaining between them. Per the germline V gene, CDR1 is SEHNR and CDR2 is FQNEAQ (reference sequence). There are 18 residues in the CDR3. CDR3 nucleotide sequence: TGTGCCAGCAGCACCATAGGCGTAGGGGATAAAGTTTCGGATGGCTACACCTTC. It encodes CASSTIGVGDKVSDGYTF. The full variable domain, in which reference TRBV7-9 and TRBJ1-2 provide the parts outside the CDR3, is DTGVSQNPRHKITKRGQNVTFRCDPISEHNRLYWYRQTLGQGPEFLTYFQNEAQLEKSRLLSDRFSAERPKGSFSTLEIQRTEQGDSAMYLCASSTIGVGDKVSDGYTFGSGTRLTVV.

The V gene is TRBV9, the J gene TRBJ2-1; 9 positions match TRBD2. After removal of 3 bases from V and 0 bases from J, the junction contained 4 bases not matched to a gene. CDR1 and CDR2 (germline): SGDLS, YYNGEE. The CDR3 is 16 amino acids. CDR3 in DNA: TGTGCCAGCAGCGCTCTAGCGGGAAGCTCCTACAATGAGCAGTTCTTC. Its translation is CASSALAGSSYNEQFF.

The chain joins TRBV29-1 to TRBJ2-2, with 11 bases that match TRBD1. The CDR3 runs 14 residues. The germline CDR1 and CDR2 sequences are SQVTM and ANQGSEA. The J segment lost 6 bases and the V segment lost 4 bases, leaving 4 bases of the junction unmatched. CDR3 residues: CSVVRDRGAGELFF. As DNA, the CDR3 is TGCAGCGTTGTAAGGGACAGGGGGGCCGGGGAGCTGTTTTTT.

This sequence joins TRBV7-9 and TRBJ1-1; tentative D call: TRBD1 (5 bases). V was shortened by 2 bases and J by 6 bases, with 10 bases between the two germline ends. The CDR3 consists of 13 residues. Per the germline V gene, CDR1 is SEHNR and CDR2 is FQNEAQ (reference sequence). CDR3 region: CASSLTGSAEAFF. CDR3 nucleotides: TGTGCCAGCAGCTTAACAGGCTCCGCTGAAGCTTTCTTT.

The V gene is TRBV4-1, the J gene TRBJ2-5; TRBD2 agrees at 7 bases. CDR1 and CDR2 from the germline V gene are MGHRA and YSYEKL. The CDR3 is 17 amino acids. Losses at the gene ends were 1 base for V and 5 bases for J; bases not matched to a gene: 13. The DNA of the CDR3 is TGCGCCAGCAGCCAAGTAGTCGCGTTGGGGGGGAGGGAGACCCAGTACTTC. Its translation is CASSQVVALGGRETQYF.

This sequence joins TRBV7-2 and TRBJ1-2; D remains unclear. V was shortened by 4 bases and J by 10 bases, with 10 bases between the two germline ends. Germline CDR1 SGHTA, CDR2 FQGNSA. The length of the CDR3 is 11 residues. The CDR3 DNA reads TGTGCCAGCAGCTCGCAACTGGTCTACACCTTC. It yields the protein CASSSQLVYTF.

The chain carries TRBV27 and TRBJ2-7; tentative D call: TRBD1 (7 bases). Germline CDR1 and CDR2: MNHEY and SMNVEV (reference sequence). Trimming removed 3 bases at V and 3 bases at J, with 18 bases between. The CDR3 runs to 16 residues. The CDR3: CASSLTRGQRFYEQYF. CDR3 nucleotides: TGTGCCAGCAGTTTGACTAGGGGGCAGCGATTCTACGAGCAGTACTTC.

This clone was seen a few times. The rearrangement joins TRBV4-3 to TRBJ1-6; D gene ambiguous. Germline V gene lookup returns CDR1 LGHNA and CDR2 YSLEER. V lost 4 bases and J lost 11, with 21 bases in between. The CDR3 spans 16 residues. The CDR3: CASSPQLSGNFPPLHF. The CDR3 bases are TGCGCCAGCAGCCCTCAGCTGTCGGGGAATTTTCCACCCCTCCACTTT.

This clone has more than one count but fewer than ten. CDR3 residues: CAWSVDRVQYF. DNA for the CDR3: TGTGCCTGGAGTGTAGACAGGGTACAGTACTTC. This chain connects TRBV30 to TRBJ2-7; 7 nucleotides align to TRBD1. The CDR3 contains 11 residues. Trimming removed 0 bases from V and 10 bases from J; junction bases left unmatched: 3. Germline CDR1 GTSNPN, CDR2 SVGIG (reference sequence). Full variable domain (remainder filled in from reference TRBV30 and TRBJ2-7): SQTIHQWPATLVQPVGSPLSLECTVEGTSNPNLYWYRQAAGRGLQLLFYSVGIGQISSEVPQNLSASRPQDRQFILSSKKLLLSDSGFYLCAWSVDRVQYFGPGTRLTVT.

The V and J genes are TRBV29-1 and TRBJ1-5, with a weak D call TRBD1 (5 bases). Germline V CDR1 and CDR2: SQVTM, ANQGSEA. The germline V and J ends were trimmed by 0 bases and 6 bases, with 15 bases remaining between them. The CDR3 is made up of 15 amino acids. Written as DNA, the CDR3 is TGCAGCGTTGAAGATGAAGGGGTGGATAGTCAGCCCCAGCATTTT. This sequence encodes CSVEDEGVDSQPQHF.

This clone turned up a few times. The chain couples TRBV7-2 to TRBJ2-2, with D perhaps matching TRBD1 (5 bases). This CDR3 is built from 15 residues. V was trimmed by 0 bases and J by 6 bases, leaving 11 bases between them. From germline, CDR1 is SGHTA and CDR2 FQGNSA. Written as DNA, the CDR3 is TGTGCCAGCAGCTTAGCGGTTCAGGGTTCCGGGGAGCTGTTTTTT. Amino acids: CASSLAVQGSGELFF.

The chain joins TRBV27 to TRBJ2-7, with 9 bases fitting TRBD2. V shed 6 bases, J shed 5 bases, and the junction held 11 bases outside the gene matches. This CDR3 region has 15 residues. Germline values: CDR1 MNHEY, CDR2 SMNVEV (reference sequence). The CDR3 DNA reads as TGTGCCAGCAGGGCGTGGCGGGGGGGCCTCCACGAGCAGTACTTC. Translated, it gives CASRAWRGGLHEQYF.

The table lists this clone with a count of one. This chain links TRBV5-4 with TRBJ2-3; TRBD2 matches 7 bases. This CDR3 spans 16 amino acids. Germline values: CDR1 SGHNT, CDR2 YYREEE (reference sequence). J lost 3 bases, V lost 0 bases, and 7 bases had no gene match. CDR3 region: CASSLADAGVTDTQYF. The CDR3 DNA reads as TGTGCCAGCAGCTTGGCCGACGCGGGGGTGACAGATACGCAGTATTTT. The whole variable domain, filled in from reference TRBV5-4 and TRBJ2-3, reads ETGVTQSPTHLIKTRGQQVTLRCSSQSGHNTVSWYQQALGQGPQFIFQYYREEENGRGNFPPRFSGLQFPNYSSELNVNALELDDSALYLCASSLADAGVTDTQYFGPGTRLTVL.

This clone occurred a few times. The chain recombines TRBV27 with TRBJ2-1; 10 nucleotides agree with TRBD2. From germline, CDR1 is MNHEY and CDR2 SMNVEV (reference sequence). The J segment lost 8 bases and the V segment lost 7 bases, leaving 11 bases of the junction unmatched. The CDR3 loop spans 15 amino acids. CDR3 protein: CASMAYLAGVDEQFF. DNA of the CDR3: TGTGCCAGCATGGCCTACCTAGCGGGGGTGGATGAGCAGTTCTTC.

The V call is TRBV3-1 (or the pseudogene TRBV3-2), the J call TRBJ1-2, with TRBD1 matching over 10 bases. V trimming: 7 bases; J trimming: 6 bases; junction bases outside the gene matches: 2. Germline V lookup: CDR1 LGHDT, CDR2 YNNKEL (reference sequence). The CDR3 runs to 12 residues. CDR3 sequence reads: CASKGTGDGYTF. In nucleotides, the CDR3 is TGTGCCAGCAAAGGGACAGGGGATGGCTACACCTTC.

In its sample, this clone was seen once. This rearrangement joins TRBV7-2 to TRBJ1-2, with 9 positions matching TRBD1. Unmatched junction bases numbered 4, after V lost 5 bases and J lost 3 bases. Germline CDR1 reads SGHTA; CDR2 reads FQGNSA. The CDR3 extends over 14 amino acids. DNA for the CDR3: TGTGCCAGCAGCGTGACAGGGGGGGACTATGGCTACACCTTC. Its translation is CASSVTGGDYGYTF. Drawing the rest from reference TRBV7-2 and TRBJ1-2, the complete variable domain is GAGVSQSPSNKVTEKGKDVELRCDPISGHTALYWYRQSLGQGLEFLIYFQGNSAPDKSGLPSDRFSAERTGGSVSTLTIQRTQQEDSAVYLCASSVTGGDYGYTFGSGTRLTVV.

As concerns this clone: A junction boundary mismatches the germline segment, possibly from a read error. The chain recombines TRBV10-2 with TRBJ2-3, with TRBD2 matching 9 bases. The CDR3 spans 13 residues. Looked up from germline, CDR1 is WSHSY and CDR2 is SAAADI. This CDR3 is CACRSGGTDTQYF. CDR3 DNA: TGCGCCTGCAGGAGCGGGGGGACAGATACGCAGTATTTT.

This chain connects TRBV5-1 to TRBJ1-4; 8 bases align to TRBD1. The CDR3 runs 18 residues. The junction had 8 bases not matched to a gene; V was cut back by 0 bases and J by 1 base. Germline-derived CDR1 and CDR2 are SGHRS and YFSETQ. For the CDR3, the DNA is TGCGCCAGCAGCTTGGTGCGACAGGGGTACGGAACTAATGAAAAACTGTTTTTT. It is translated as CASSLVRQGYGTNEKLFF.

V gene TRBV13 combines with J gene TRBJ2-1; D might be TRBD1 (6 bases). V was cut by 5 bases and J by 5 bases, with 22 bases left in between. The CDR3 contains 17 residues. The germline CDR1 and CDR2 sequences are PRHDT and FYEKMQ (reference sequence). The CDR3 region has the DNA TGTGCCAGCAGCACACTCGGAGCAGGGGATTGGGACAATGAGCAGTTCTTC. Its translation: CASSTLGAGDWDNEQFF.

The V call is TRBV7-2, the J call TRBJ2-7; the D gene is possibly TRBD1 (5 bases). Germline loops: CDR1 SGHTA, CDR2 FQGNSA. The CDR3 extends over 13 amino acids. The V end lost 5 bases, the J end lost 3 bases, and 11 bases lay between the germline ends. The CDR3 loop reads CASSHGHDYEQYF. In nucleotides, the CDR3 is TGTGCCAGCAGCCATGGACACGACTACGAGCAGTACTTC.

CDR3: CASREQAGVNEQYF. CDR3 nucleotides: TGTGCCAGCAGGGAGCAGGCAGGGGTGAACGAGCAGTACTTC. This sequence joins TRBV6-5 and TRBJ2-7, with D possibly TRBD1 on 6 matching bases. CDR3 length: 14 amino acids. Between the trimmed V and J ends, which lost 6 bases and 5 bases, there was a span of 17 bases. The germline CDR1 and CDR2 sequences are MNHEY and SVGAGI.

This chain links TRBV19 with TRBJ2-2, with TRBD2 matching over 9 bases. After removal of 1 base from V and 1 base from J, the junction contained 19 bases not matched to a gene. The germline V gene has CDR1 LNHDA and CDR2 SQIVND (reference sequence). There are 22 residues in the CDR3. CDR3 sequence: CASSIVSASGGTLYWNTGELFF. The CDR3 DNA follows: TGTGCCAGTAGTATAGTAAGCGCCAGCGGGGGGACACTATACTGGAACACCGGGGAGCTGTTTTTT.

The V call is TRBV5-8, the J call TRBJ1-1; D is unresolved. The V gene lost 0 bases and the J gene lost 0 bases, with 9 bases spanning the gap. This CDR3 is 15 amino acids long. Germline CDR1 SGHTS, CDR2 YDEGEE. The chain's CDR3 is CASSLAHEVNTEAFF. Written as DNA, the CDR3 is TGTGCCAGCAGCTTGGCCCATGAGGTGAACACTGAAGCTTTCTTT.

CDR3 region: CASSFMTGGRSNYGYTF. CDR3 DNA sequence: TGCGCCAGCAGCTTTATGACAGGGGGTCGATCTAACTATGGCTACACCTTC. The gene calls are TRBV5-1 and TRBJ1-2; 9 bases map to TRBD1. Losses at the gene ends were 2 bases for V and 0 bases for J; bases not matched to a gene: 8. Germline V lookup: CDR1 SGHRS, CDR2 YFSETQ. The CDR3 extends over 17 amino acids.

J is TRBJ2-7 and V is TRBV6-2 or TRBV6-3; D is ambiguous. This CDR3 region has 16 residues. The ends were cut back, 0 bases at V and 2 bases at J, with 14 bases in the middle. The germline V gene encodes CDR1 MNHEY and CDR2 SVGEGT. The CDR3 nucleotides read TGTGCCAGCAGTTACTCCATATCGGCAGGTACCTACGAGCAGTACTTC. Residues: CASSYSISAGTYEQYF.

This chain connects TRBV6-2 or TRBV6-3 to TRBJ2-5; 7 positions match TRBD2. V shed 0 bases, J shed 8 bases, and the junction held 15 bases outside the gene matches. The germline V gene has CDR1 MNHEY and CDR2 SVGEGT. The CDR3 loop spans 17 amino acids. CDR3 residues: CASSYSSGEGLLGTQYF. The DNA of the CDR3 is TGTGCCAGCAGTTACTCCAGCGGGGAGGGGCTCCTGGGAACCCAGTACTTC.